This section outlines one T cell receptor beta chain sequence together with its context. The data derive from a study of blood T cell repertoires in COVID-19. On the study more broadly: Both acute and convalescent COVID-19 samples were obtained from the United States, Italy and Spain. Nucleic acid was either cDNA or gDNA, and it came from T cells, B-cell-depleted T cells, or PBMCs.

Germline V gene sequence: CDR1 SNHLY, CDR2 FYNNEI. Between the trimmed V and J ends, which lost 5 bases and 6 bases, there was a span of 14 bases. CDR3 length: 14 amino acids. Authors' processing steps: Quantification of nucleated cells was approximated via reference gene primer amplification. Sequencing used immunoSEQ multiplex PCR; TCRdb keeps in-frame clones, though not all of them. V and J calls and clone size are as listed in that table; D and trimming were resolved from the DNA. Of some 320,000 clones listed, about 89% are singletons. This sequence originates from a woman aged 50 to 60 who had recovered from COVID-19. The V call is TRBV2, the J call TRBJ2-1, with D perhaps matching TRBD2 (6 bases). Sequenced: peripheral blood. CDR3 region: CASSQGLSVNEQFF. The DNA of the CDR3 is TGTGCCAGCAGTCAGGGACTGAGCGTCAATGAGCAGTTCTTC.